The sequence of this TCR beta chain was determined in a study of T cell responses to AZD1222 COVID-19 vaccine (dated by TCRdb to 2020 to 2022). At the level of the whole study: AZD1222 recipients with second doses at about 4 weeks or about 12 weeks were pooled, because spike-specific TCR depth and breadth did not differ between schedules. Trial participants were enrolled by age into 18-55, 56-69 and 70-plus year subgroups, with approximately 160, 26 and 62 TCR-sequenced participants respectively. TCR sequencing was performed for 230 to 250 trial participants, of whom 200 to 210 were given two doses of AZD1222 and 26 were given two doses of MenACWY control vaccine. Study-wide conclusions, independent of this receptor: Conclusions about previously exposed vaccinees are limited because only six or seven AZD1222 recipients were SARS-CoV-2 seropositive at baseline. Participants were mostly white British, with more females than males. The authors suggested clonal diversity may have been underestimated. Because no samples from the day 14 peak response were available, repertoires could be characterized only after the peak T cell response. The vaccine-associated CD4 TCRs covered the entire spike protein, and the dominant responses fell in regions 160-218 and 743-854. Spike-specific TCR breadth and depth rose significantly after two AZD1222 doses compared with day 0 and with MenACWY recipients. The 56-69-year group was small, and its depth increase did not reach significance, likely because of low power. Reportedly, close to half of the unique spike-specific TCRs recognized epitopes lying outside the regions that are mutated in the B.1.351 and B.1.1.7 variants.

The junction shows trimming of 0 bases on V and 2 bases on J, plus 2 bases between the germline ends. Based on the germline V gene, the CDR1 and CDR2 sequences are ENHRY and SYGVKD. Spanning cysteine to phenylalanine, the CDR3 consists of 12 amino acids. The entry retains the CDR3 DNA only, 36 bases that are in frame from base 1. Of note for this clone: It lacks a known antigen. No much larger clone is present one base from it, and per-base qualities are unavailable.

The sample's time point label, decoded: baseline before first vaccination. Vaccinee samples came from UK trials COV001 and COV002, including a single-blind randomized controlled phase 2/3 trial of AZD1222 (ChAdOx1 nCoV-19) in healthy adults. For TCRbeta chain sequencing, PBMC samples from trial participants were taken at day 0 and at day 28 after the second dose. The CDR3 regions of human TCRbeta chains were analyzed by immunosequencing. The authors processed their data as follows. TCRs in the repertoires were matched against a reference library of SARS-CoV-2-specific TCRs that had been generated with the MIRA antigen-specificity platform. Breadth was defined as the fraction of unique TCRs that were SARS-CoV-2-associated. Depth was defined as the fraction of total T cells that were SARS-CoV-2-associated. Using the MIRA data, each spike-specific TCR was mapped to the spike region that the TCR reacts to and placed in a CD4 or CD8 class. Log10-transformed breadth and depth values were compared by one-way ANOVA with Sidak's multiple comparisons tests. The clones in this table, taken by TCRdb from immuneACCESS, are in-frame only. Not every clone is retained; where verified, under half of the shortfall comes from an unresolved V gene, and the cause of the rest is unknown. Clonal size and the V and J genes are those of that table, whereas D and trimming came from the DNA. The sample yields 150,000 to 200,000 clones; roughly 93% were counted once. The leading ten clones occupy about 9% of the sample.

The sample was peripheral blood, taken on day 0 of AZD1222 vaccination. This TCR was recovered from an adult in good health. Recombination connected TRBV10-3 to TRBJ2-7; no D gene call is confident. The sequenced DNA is TGTGCCATCAGTGAGTCTGCCTACGAGCAGTACTTC. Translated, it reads CAISESAYEQYF.